This T cell receptor beta chain was identified during a study of shared clonotypes between healthy human individuals. Libraries were prepared by immunoSEQ multiplex PCR; TCRdb keeps only in-frame clonotypes and omits some of them. The sample records about 490,000 clones, less than 80% being singletons. V was clipped by 5 bases and J by 1 base, with 14 bases between them. Germline CDR1 MDHEN, CDR2 SYDVKM. The CDR3 runs 15 residues. This chain uses TRBV28 with TRBJ1-1; a weak D match, TRBD1 (6 bases). Specimen: PBMCs. The TCR sequence derives from a woman in her 40s in good health. Some clones in this sample may be carry-over from other donors' samples. The CDR3 spells CASSPAGTKNTEAFF. CDR3 coding DNA: TGTGCCAGCAGTCCCGCCGGGACAAAGAACACTGAAGCTTTCTTT. The whole variable domain, remainder taken from reference TRBV28 and TRBJ1-1, is DVKVTQSSRYLVKRTGEKVFLECVQDMDHENMFWYRQDPGLGLRLIYFSYDVKMKEKGDIPEGYSVSREKKERFSLILESASTNQTSMYLCASSPAGTKNTEAFFGQGTRLTVV.